A single sample gave rise to the 8 T cell receptor beta chains below, sequenced in a study of blood T cell repertoires in COVID-19. Here immunoSEQ multiplex PCR was the method, and the copy in TCRdb shows in-frame clones only, minus some. The repertoire consists of 350,000 to 450,000 clones, with roughly nine tenths occurring once and the leading ten covering approximately 1.2%. Sample: PBMCs or T cells enriched from blood (not recorded which). The source of these receptors is a young man who had recovered from COVID-19.

The chain joins TRBV7-9 to TRBJ2-2; D gene unclear. Germline V gene lookup returns CDR1 SEHNR and CDR2 FQNEAQ (reference sequence). V lost 5 bases, J lost 1 base, and 5 bases lay in between. This CDR3 is 13 amino acids long. This chain's CDR3 is CASSTKNTGELFF. CDR3 coding DNA: TGTGCCAGCAGCACAAAGAACACCGGGGAGCTGTTTTTT.

This clone was detected once. V and J are TRBV5-1 and TRBJ2-3, with a weak D call TRBD2 (5 bases). The V gene lost 0 bases and the J gene lost 4 bases, with 12 bases spanning the gap. Germline loops: CDR1 SGHRS, CDR2 YFSETQ. This CDR3 contains 15 residues. CDR3: CASSLDVASSDTQYF. The DNA for the CDR3 is TGCGCCAGCAGCTTGGACGTAGCGTCCTCAGATACGCAGTATTTT.

The chain recombines TRBV18 with TRBJ2-5, with 9 nucleotides matching TRBD1. The trim removed 1 base at V and 3 bases at J, leaving 0 bases unmatched. The CDR3 loop spans 14 amino acids. The V gene's germline CDR1 is KGHSH and CDR2 LQKENI. CDR3 residues: CASSPRTGEETQYF. The CDR3, as DNA: TGTGCCAGCTCACCACGGACAGGGGAAGAGACCCAGTACTTC.

This chain joins TRBV30 and TRBJ2-2; 7 bases line up with TRBD2. CDR1 is GTSNPN and CDR2 is SVGIG in the germline V gene (reference sequence). V dropped 6 bases and J dropped 0; count of bases not matched to a gene: 7. The length of the CDR3 is 15 residues. CDR3 loop: CACPSGPSNTGELFF. In DNA, the CDR3 is TGTGCCTGCCCTAGCGGCCCTTCGAACACCGGGGAGCTGTTTTTT.

The chain links TRBV10-3 to TRBJ1-2, with 9 bases matching TRBD1. The CDR3 totals 15 residues. CDR1 is ENHRY and CDR2 is SYGVKD in the germline V gene. V gave up 7 bases and J gave up 8 bases; unmatched junction bases: 14. The CDR3 DNA sequence: TGTGCCATCATGGTAGGCGGACAGGGGATAGAGGGCTACACCTTC. Translating gives CAIMVGGQGIEGYTF.

This clone showed up many times. This sample also contains other DNA sequences that code for the same CDR3. V usage is TRBV4-1 and J usage is TRBJ1-5; 7 positions match TRBD1. From germline, CDR1 is MGHRA and CDR2 YSYEKL. V trimming: 2 bases; J trimming: 7 bases; junction bases outside the gene matches: 8. This CDR3 contains 15 residues. The DNA for the CDR3 is TGCGCCAGCAGCCAAACAAGACAGGGTGGGCAGCCCCAGCATTTT. Residues: CASSQTRQGGQPQHF.

CDR3 in amino acids: CASSLAAGGEANTEAFF. The DNA for the CDR3 is TGCGCCAGCAGCTTGGCCGCGGGGGGCGAAGCGAACACTGAAGCTTTCTTT. This chain uses TRBV5-1 with TRBJ1-1; D might be TRBD1 (6 bases). The CDR3 has 17 residues. Germline V gene sequence: CDR1 SGHRS, CDR2 YFSETQ. Trimming removed 0 bases at V and 1 base at J, with 16 bases between. Filled out from reference TRBV5-1 and TRBJ1-1, the complete variable domain reads KAGVTQTPRYLIKTRGQQVTLSCSPISGHRSVSWYQQTPGQGLQFLFEYFSETQRNKGNFPGRFSGRQFSNSRSEMNVSTLELGDSALYLCASSLAAGGEANTEAFFGQGTRLTVV.

The V call is TRBV5-1, the J call TRBJ1-1; 7 bases map to TRBD1. The germline V gene encodes CDR1 SGHRS and CDR2 YFSETQ. The CDR3 runs to 12 residues. The V and J ends lost 7 bases and 2 bases, in that order; junction bases with no gene match: 2. The CDR3 region has the DNA TGCGCCAGCGGGACAGCTAACACTGAAGCTTTCTTT. Translated, it gives CASGTANTEAFF.